This T cell receptor (beta chain) originates from a study of T cell changes during pregnancy in multiple sclerosis. Clones were sequenced by immunoSEQ multiplex PCR, and TCRdb holds only the in-frame ones, with some missing. Of over 65,000 clones in the sample, roughly nine tenths were seen once. There are 14 residues in the CDR3. Germline V gene data show CDR1 as SGHDT and CDR2 as YYEEEE. V was cut by 4 bases and J by 7 bases, with 15 bases left in between. The clonotype comes from a female donor with multiple sclerosis, enrolled in a pregnancy study. The V gene is TRBV5-6, the J gene TRBJ2-4; weak D call: TRBD2 (5 bases). This material consisted of peripheral blood, taken in the second trimester of pregnancy. This chain's CDR3 is CASSLVGAVNIQYF. DNA for the CDR3: TGTGCCAGCAGCCTTGTTGGAGCGGTGAACATTCAGTACTTC.